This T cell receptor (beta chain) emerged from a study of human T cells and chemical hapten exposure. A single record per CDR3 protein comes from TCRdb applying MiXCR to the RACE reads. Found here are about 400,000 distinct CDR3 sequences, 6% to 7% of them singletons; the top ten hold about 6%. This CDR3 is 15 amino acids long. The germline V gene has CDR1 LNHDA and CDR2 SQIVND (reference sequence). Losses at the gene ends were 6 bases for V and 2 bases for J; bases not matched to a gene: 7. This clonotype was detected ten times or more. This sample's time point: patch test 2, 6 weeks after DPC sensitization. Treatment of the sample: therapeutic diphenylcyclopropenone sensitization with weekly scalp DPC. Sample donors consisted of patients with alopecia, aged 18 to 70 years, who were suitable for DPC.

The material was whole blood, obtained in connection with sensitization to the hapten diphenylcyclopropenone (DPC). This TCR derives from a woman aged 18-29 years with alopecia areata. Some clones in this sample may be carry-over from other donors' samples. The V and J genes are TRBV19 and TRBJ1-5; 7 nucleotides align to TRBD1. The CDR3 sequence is CASRTGQSGNQPQHF. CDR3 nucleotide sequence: TGTGCCAGTAGAACGGGACAGAGTGGCAATCAGCCCCAGCATTTT.